The clone carrying this TCR beta chain was detected once. As yet, its antigen is unknown. These data come from a study of vaccination effects on CD4 cells after COVID-19. After expansion with viral peptide pools in the ViraFEST assay, antigen-specific CD4+ T cells were sequenced. Investigators separated out CD4+ T cells once approximately 10 days of culture had passed. Participants were given two doses of BNT162b2 or mRNA-1273 vaccine. Prior SARS-CoV-2 infection was absent in the vaccine recipients, as shown by negative nucleocapsid antibodies. Cultures had half their medium replaced with IL-2 medium on days 3 and 7. Method: immunoSEQ multiplex PCR; TCRdb's copy keeps in-frame clones and lacks some. The data contain 75,000 or so clones, under 85% of them singletons. Germline CDR1 KGHDR, CDR2 SFDVKD. Trimming took 4 bases from V and 4 from J; bases not matched to a gene: 5. The CDR3 has 14 residues. Study-wide results and caveats: The study had few convalescent patients and no early post-infection timepoints.

The receptor was derived from a human donor who received a COVID-19 vaccine. The sample was CD4+ T cells from PBMCs cultured with HCoV-OC43 spike peptides, taken after COVID-19 vaccination. Sample subset: HCoV-OC43 spike overlapping peptide pool stimulation. The chain links TRBV24-1 to TRBJ1-2; 7 bases match TRBD1. CDR3 region: CATSDRGTVYGYTF. The CDR3 DNA reads as TGTGCCACCAGTGACCGCGGGACAGTCTATGGCTACACCTTC.